This T cell receptor beta chain was identified during a study of cytomegalovirus exposure and HLA in healthy donors. The count of this clone is one. A junction boundary mismatches the germline segment, possibly from a read error. Germline V lookup: CDR1 LNHNV, CDR2 YYDKDF (reference sequence). CDR3 length: 14 residues. 60 Vbeta and 13 Jbeta primers were used in PCR. Using immunoSEQ multiplex PCR, the repertoire was profiled, and TCRdb retains in-frame clones only, with some absent. The sample contains some 160,000 clones, around 77% of which appear only once. Material: PBMCs. This clonotype was sampled from a woman aged 25 to 39 in good health and CMV-seronegative. The chain is built from TRBV15 and TRBJ2-1, with TRBD1 as a possible D gene (5 bases). The CDR3 DNA follows: TGTGCCACCCGCAGGGCAGGGTCTTACAATGAGCAGTTCTTC. Translated: CATRRAGSYNEQFF.